This TCR beta chain was sequenced for a study of blood T cell repertoires in COVID-19. TCRdb's copy holds only in-frame clones and misses some; the assay was immunoSEQ multiplex PCR. Here the sample spans under 200,000 clones, roughly 80% being singletons. The CDR3 consists of 15 residues. Looked up from germline, CDR1 is LNHDA and CDR2 is SQIVND (reference sequence). V shed 7 bases and J shed 4 bases, with 17 bases lying between them. This chain connects TRBV19 to TRBJ1-3, with TRBD1 as a possible D gene (6 bases). The sequencing input was peripheral blood. This receptor was taken from a woman aged 70-85 years with COVID-19, enrolled during active disease. CDR3 in DNA: TGTGCCAGTATCGATGCGGGGGCGCCCGGAAACACCATATATTTT. It is translated as CASIDAGAPGNTIYF.